The 31 T cell receptor beta chains listed next were all sequenced from one sample in a study of monozygotic twins with inflammatory bowel disease. TCRdb re-called the 5' RACE reads; one entry per CDR3 protein, DNA not given. The specimen's table records some 300,000 distinct CDR3 sequences. The sample taken for sequencing was blood. The source of these receptors is a human donor with ulcerative colitis or Crohn's disease, or a healthy co-twin of an affected twin (not recorded which).

The V gene is TRBV6-2 or TRBV6-3, the J gene TRBJ2-1; absent DNA, TCRdb's TRBD2 call cannot be checked. Germline V gene data show CDR1 as MNHEY and CDR2 as SVGEGT. The CDR3 contains 14 residues. CDR3 region: CAMSASGGYNEQFF.

The J gene is TRBJ2-1, the V gene TRBV5-1. CDR1 is SGHRS, CDR2 YFSETQ, per germline. CDR3 length equals 15 residues. The CDR3: CASSLRPGSYNEQFF.

The gene calls are TRBV6-2 or TRBV6-3 and TRBJ2-3. This CDR3 region has 11 residues. The germline gives CDR1 MNHEY, CDR2 SVGEGT. CDR3 sequence: CASGSGDTQYF.

This chain joins TRBV7-6 and TRBJ1-2. This CDR3 spans 18 amino acids. CDR1 is SGHVS, CDR2 FNYEAQ, per germline. CDR3: CASSLESGMAATNYGYTF.

This chain links TRBV19 with TRBJ2-1; without DNA, the TCRdb call of TRBD2 cannot be checked. The CDR3 runs to 15 residues. Per germline, CDR1 LNHDA and CDR2 SQIVND (reference sequence). The CDR3 sequence: CASSMGSGGVGEQFF.

This chain joins TRBV15 and TRBJ2-1; TCRdb names TRBD2, which stays unverified in the absence of DNA. This CDR3 contains 17 residues. Germline CDR1 is LNHNV and CDR2 is YYDKDF (reference sequence). The CDR3 sequence: CATSRANRLAGYNEQFF.

J is TRBJ2-5 and V is TRBV12-3 or TRBV12-4; as DNA is missing, the TRBD2 call by TCRdb cannot be tested. The CDR3 sequence is 19 residues long. The CDR3 reads CASSFRPTLLAGRGETQYF.

The genes are TRBV6-1 and TRBJ1-1; the D call of TRBD1 rests on TCRdb alone, since no DNA is present to check it. This CDR3 spans 15 amino acids. Germline CDR1 and CDR2: MNHNS and SASEGT. The CDR3 protein is CASSDLGHTNTEAFF.

This chain's CDR3 is CASSLQGAVNGYTF. The gene calls are TRBV12-3 or TRBV12-4 and TRBJ1-2; TCRdb calls TRBD1, which cannot be checked without DNA. The CDR3 contains 14 residues.

The J gene is TRBJ1-5, the V gene TRBV20-1; absent DNA, TCRdb's TRBD1 call cannot be checked. The germline V gene encodes CDR1 DFQATT and CDR2 SNEGSKA (reference sequence). The CDR3 is 15 amino acids. This CDR3 reads CSARESGGSNQPQHF.

This CDR3 reads CSTGGDMNTEAFF. The chain joins TRBV29-1 to TRBJ1-1; the TRBD1 assignment by TCRdb is unverifiable without DNA. The CDR3 loop spans 13 amino acids. Germline V gene lookup returns CDR1 SQVTM and CDR2 ANQGSEA.

The chain uses TRBV24-1 and TRBJ2-7. CDR3 length: 15 residues. CDR1 is KGHDR and CDR2 is SFDVKD in the germline V gene. This chain's CDR3 is CATSDSSRTIYEQYF.

The chain combines TRBV12-3 or TRBV12-4 with TRBJ2-7; TCRdb picks TRBD2, but there is no DNA to check that call. The CDR3 length is 14 residues. The CDR3 loop reads CASSLGLTTYEQYF.

V and J are TRBV6-1 and TRBJ2-3; TCRdb picks TRBD1, but there is no DNA to check that call. The CDR3 sequence is 15 residues long. CDR1 and CDR2 from the germline V gene are MNHNS and SASEGT. The CDR3 loop is CASRPGQRSVGTQYF.

The rearrangement joins TRBV12-3 or TRBV12-4 to TRBJ1-5; TCRdb's D gene call, TRBD1, goes unchecked for lack of DNA. There are 14 residues in the CDR3. This chain's CDR3 is CASRLTGNNQPQHF.

The chain recombines TRBV24-1 with TRBJ2-6; TCRdb names TRBD1, which stays unverified in the absence of DNA. Germline CDR1 and CDR2: KGHDR and SFDVKD. The length of the CDR3 is 15 residues. The CDR3 is CATSNRGSGANVLTF.

The rearrangement uses TRBV25-1 and TRBJ1-1; TCRdb's D call, TRBD1, is unchecked because there is no DNA. Germline CDR1 reads MGHDK; CDR2 reads SYGVNS. This CDR3 contains 15 residues. CDR3 protein: CASNGWINGGTEAFF.

The V gene is TRBV12-3 or TRBV12-4, the J gene TRBJ2-1; TCRdb lists TRBD1, though no DNA is available to test this call. This CDR3 contains 15 residues. The CDR3 spells CASSLLLGGKNEQFF.

CDR3 amino acids: CASSPTLEDSGNTIYF. The chain recombines TRBV12-3 or TRBV12-4 with TRBJ1-3; as DNA is missing, the TRBD1 call by TCRdb cannot be tested. This CDR3 comprises 16 residues.

The rearrangement uses TRBV7-9 and TRBJ1-6. This CDR3 comprises 13 residues. From germline, CDR1 is SEHNR and CDR2 FQNEAQ (reference sequence). CDR3 amino acids: CASSTHSDSPLHF. Full variable domain (missing parts from reference TRBV7-9 and TRBJ1-6): DTGVSQNPRHKITKRGQNVTFRCDPISEHNRLYWYRQTLGQGPEFLTYFQNEAQLEKSRLLSDRFSAERPKGSFSTLEIQRTEQGDSAMYLCASSTHSDSPLHFGNGTRLTVT.

The rearrangement joins TRBV24-1 to TRBJ1-3; TCRdb gives TRBD1 as the D gene, but with no DNA this cannot be confirmed. Germline assignment: CDR1 KGHDR and CDR2 SFDVKD. The length of the CDR3 is 14 residues. The CDR3 region is CATSDTGSGNTIYF.

The genes are TRBV5-6 and TRBJ2-7; there is no DNA to check the TCRdb D call of TRBD1. The germline V gene encodes CDR1 SGHDT and CDR2 YYEEEE. CDR3 length: 12 residues. The chain's CDR3 is CATGLNSYEQYF.

The chain joins TRBV4-3 to TRBJ2-5; the D call of TRBD1 rests on TCRdb alone, since no DNA is present to check it. This CDR3 contains 15 residues. CDR1 is LGHNA, CDR2 YSLEER, per germline. The CDR3 sequence is CASSQEEGVWETQYF.

The chain joins TRBV12-3 or TRBV12-4 to TRBJ2-1; TCRdb's D gene call, TRBD1, goes unchecked for lack of DNA. The CDR3 sequence is 15 residues long. CDR3 sequence: CASRGPLLAGNEQFF.

The rearrangement links TRBV25-1 to TRBJ1-4. Germline lookup yields CDR1 MGHDK and CDR2 SYGVNS. The CDR3 has 14 amino acids. The CDR3 region is CASSEGTLNEKLFF. Filled out from reference TRBV25-1 and TRBJ1-4, the complete variable domain reads EADIYQTPRYLVIGTGKKITLECSQTMGHDKMYWYQQDPGMELHLIHYSYGVNSTEKGDLSSESTVSRIRTEHFPLTLESARPSHTSQYLCASSEGTLNEKLFFGSGTQLSVL.

The gene calls are TRBV5-4 and TRBJ1-1. Germline V CDR1 and CDR2: SGHNT, YYREEE (reference sequence). This CDR3 spans 13 amino acids. The CDR3 is CASSFEGGTEAFF.

V usage is TRBV27 and J usage is TRBJ2-3; lacking DNA, the TRBD1 call made by TCRdb goes unchecked. This CDR3 spans 14 amino acids. Germline V lookup: CDR1 MNHEY, CDR2 SMNVEV (reference sequence). The CDR3 loop reads CASRNRGETDTQYF.

The rearrangement joins TRBV11-2 to TRBJ2-1. CDR1 SGHAT and CDR2 FQNNGV come from the germline V gene. CDR3 size: 13 residues. This CDR3 reads CASSSGYWNEQFF. Full variable domain (outside the CDR3, taken from reference TRBV11-2 and TRBJ2-1): EAGVAQSPRYKIIEKRQSVAFWCNPISGHATLYWYQQILGQGPKLLIQFQNNGVVDDSQLPKDRFSAERLKGVDSTLKIQPAKLEDSAVYLCASSSGYWNEQFFGPGTRLTVL.

The chain links TRBV9 to TRBJ1-2; checking the TCRdb D call of TRBD1 is not possible without DNA. Germline V gives CDR1 SGDLS, CDR2 YYNGEE. This CDR3 spans 14 amino acids. The CDR3 spells CASSVATTGGGYTF.

The chain links TRBV4-3 to TRBJ1-6; TCRdb designates TRBD1, a call that cannot be tested without DNA. This CDR3 region has 14 residues. Germline assignment: CDR1 LGHNA and CDR2 YSLEER. CDR3 sequence reads: CASSLTGPNSPLHF.

This chain's CDR3 is CASSQGEGREQFF. The chain uses TRBV4-3 and TRBJ2-1; as DNA is missing, the TRBD2 call by TCRdb cannot be tested. The length of the CDR3 is 13 residues. CDR1 and CDR2 (germline): LGHNA, YSLEER.